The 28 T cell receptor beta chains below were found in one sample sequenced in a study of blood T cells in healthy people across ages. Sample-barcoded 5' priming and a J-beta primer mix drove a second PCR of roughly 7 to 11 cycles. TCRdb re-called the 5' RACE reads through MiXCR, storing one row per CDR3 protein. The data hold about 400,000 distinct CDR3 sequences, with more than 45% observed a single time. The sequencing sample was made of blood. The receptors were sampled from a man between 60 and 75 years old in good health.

Here the CDR3 reads CASVLGGLDNNEQFF. The CDR3 coding sequence is TGCGCCAGTGTCCTGGGGGGACTAGATAACAATGAGCAGTTCTTC. The V gene is TRBV5-1, the J gene TRBJ2-1; 8 bases map to TRBD2. Germline V gives CDR1 SGHRS, CDR2 YFSETQ. This CDR3 is built from 15 residues. Losses at the gene ends were 8 bases for V and 5 bases for J; bases not matched to a gene: 12.

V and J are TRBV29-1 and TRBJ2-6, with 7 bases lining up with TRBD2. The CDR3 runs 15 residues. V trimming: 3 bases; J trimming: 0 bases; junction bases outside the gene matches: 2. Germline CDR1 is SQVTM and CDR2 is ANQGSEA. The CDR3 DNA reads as TGCAGCGTTGATGGGGAGGGCTCTGGGGCCAACGTCCTGACTTTC. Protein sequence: CSVDGEGSGANVLTF.

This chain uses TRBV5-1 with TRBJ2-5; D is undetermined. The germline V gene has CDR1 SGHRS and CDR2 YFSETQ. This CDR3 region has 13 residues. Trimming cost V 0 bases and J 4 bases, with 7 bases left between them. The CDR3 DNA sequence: TGCGCCAGCAGCTTGGAGGGCGGAGAGACCCAGTACTTC. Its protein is CASSLEGGETQYF.

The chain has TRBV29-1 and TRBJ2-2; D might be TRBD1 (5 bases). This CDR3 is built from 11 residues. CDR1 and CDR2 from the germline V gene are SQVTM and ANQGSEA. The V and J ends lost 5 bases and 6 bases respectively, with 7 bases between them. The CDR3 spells CSVQGPGELFF. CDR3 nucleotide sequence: TGCAGCGTTCAGGGCCCCGGGGAGCTGTTTTTT.

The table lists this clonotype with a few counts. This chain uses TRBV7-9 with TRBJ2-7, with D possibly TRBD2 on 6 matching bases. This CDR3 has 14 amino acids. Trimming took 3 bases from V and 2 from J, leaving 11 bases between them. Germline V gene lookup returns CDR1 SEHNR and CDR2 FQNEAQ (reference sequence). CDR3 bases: TGTGCCAGCAGCTTCGGAGGGGCGGCCTACGAGCAGTACTTC. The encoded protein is CASSFGGAAYEQYF.

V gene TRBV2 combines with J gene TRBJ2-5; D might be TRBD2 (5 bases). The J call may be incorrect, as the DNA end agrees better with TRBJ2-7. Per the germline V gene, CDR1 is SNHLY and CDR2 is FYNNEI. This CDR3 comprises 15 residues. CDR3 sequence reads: CASTPARGRSYEQYF. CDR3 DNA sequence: TGTGCCAGCACCCCCGCTCGCGGGCGCTCCTACGAGCAGTACTTC.

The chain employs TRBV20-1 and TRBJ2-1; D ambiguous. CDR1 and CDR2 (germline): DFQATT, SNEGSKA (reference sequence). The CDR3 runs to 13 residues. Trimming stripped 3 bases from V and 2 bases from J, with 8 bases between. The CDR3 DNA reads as TGCAGTGCTAGTTTAGACGCCTACAATGAGCAGTTCTTC. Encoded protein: CSASLDAYNEQFF.

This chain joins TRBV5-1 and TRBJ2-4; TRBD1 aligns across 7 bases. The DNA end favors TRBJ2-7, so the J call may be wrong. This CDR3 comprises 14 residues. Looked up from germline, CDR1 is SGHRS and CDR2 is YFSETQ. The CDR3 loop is CASSVRDRNYEQYF. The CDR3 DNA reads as TGCGCCAGCAGCGTCCGGGACAGAAATTACGAGCAGTACTTC.

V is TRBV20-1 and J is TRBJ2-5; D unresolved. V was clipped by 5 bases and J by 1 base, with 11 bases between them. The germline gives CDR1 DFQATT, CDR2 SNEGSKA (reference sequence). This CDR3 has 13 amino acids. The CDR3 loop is CSAVFNPQETQYF. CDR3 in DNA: TGCAGTGCTGTATTCAACCCCCAAGAGACCCAGTACTTC.

The CDR3 coding sequence is TGCAGCGTCGGGACTAGCGGGGGACAACACAATGAGCAGTTCTTC. Amino acids: CSVGTSGGQHNEQFF. V usage is TRBV29-1 and J usage is TRBJ2-1; 14 positions agree with TRBD2. Germline trimming cut 6 bases from V and 5 bases from J; bases unmatched to any gene: 6. The CDR3 extends over 15 amino acids. The germline V gene encodes CDR1 SQVTM and CDR2 ANQGSEA.

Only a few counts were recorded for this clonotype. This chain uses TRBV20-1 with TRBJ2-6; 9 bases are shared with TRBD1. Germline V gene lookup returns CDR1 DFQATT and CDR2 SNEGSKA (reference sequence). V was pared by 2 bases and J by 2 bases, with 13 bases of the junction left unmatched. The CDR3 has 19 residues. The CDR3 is CSARPPVGTGIAGANVLTF. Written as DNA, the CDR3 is TGCAGTGCTAGACCGCCGGTTGGGACAGGGATCGCTGGGGCCAACGTCCTGACTTTC.

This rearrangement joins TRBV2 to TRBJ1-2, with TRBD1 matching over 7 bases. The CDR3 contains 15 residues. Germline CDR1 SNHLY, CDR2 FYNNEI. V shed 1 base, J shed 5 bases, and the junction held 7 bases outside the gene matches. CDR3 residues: CASSEERGQFYGYTF. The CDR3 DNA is TGTGCCAGCAGTGAAGAGAGGGGGCAGTTTTATGGCTACACCTTC.

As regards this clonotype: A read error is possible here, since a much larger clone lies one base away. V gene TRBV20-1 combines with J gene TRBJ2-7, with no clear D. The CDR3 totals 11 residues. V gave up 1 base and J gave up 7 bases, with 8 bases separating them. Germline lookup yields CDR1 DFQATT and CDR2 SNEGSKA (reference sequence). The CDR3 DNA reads TGCAGTGCTAGAGGACACAATGAGCAGTACTTC. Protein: CSARGHNEQYF.

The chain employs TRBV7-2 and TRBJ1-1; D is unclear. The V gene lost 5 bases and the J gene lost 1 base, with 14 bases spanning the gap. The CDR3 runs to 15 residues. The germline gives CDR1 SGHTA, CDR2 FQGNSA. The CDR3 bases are TGTGCCAGCAGCCGCACCGTTCCGGCGAACACTGAAGCTTTCTTT. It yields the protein CASSRTVPANTEAFF.

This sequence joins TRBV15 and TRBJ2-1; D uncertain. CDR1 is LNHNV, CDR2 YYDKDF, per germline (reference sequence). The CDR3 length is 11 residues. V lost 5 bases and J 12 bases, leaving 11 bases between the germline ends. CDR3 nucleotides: TGTGCCACCAGCGAAGAGTATAGGCAGTTCTTC. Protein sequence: CATSEEYRQFF.

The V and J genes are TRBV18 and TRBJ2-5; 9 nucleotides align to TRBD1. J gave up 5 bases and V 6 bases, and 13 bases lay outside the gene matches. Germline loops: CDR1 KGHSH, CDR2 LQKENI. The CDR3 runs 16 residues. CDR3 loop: CASSLPTGGKRETQYF. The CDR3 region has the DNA TGTGCCAGCTCCCTCCCCACAGGGGGCAAGAGGGAGACCCAGTACTTC.

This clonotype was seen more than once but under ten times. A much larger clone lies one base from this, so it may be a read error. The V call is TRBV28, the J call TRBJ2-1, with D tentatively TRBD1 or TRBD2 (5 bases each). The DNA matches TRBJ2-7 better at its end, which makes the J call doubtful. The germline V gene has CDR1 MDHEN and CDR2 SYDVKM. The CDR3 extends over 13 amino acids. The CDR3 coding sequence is TGTGCCAGCAGGGGGGACCCCTACAATGAGCAGTACTTC. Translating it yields CASRGDPYNEQYF.

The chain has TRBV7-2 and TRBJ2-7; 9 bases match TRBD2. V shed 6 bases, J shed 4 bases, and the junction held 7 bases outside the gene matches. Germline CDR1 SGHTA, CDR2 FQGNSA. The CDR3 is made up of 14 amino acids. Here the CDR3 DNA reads TGTGCCAGCAGAATGGGACTAGCAGCGTACGAGCAGTACTTC. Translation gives CASRMGLAAYEQYF.

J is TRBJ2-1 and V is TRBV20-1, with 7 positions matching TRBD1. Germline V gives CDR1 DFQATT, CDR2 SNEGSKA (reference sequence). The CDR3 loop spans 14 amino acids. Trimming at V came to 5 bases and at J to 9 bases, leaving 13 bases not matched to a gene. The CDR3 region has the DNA TGCAGTGCTGACCGGGACAGCCATCTTAGTGAGCAGTTCTTC. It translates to CSADRDSHLSEQFF.

CDR3 sequence: CASSSGPRRETQYF. As DNA, the CDR3 is TGCGCCAGCAGCTCAGGACCCCGCCGGGAGACCCAGTACTTC. V gene TRBV5-1 combines with J gene TRBJ2-5; no firm D call. From germline, CDR1 is SGHRS and CDR2 YFSETQ. Trimming stripped 3 bases from V and 5 bases from J, with 14 bases between. The CDR3 has 14 residues.

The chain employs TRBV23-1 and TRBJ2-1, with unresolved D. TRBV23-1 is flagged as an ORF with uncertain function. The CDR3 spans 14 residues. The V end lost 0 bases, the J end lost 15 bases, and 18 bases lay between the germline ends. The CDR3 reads CASSQSWVTAPWFF. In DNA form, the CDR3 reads TGCGCCAGCAGTCAATCATGGGTAACGGCTCCCTGGTTCTTC.

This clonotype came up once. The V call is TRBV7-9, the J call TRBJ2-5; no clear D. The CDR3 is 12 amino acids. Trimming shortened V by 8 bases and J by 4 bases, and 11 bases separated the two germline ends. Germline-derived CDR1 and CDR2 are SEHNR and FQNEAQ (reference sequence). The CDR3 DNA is TGTGCCAGCGGGTGGCGTTTAGAGACCCAGTACTTC. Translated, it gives CASGWRLETQYF.

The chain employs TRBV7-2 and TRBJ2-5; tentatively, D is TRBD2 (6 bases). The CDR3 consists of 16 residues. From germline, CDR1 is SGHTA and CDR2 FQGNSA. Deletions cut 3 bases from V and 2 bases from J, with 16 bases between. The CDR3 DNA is TGTGCCAGCAGCTTGAGCGGAGGGGCCACACAAGAGACCCAGTACTTC. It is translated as CASSLSGGATQETQYF. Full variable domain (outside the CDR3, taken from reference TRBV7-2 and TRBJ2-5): GAGVSQSPSNKVTEKGKDVELRCDPISGHTALYWYRQSLGQGLEFLIYFQGNSAPDKSGLPSDRFSAERTGGSVSTLTIQRTQQEDSAVYLCASSLSGGATQETQYFGPGTRLLVL.

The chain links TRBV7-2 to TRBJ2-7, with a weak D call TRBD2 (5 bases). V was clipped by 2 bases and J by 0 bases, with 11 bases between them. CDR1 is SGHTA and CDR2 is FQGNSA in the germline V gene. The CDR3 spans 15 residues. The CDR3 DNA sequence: TGTGCCAGCAGCTTACCCGACTACTACTCCTACGAGCAGTACTTC. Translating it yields CASSLPDYYSYEQYF.

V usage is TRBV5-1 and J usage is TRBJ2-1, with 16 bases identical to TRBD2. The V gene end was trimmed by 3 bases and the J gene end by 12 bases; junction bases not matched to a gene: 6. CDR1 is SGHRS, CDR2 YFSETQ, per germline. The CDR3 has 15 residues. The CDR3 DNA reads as TGCGCCAGCAGCTCGGGACTAGCGGGGGGGCCTGGGCAGTTCTTC. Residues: CASSSGLAGGPGQFF.

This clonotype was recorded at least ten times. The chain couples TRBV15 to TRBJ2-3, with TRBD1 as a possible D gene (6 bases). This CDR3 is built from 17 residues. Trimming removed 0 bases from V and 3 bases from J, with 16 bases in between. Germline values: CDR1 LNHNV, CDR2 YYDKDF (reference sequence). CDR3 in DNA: TGTGCCACCAGCAGAGATGAGGCAGGGGAGCAGACAGATACGCAGTATTTT. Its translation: CATSRDEAGEQTDTQYF.

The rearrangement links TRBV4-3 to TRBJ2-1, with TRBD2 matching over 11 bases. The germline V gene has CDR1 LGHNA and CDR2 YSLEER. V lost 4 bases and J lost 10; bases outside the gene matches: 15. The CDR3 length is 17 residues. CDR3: CASSPGTSGLGSYEQFF. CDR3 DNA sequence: TGCGCCAGCAGCCCCGGGACTAGCGGTTTAGGATCCTACGAGCAGTTCTTC.

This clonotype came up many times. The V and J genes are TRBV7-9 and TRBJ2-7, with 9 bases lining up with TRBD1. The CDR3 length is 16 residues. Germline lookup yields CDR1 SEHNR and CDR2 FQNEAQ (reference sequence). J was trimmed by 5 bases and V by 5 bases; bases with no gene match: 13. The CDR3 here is CASSPRTGTGHHEQYF. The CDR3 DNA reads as TGTGCCAGCAGCCCCCGTACCGGGACAGGGCACCACGAGCAGTACTTC.